Included here is one T cell receptor beta chain sequence, with context. The germline V gene has CDR1 ENHRY and CDR2 SYGVKD. V was pared by 10 bases and J by 5 bases, with 5 bases of the junction left unmatched. The CDR3 contains 13 residues. The assay was immunoSEQ multiplex PCR, and TCRdb's table has in-frame clones only and misses some. The data contain roughly 200,000 clones, 88% of them seen just once; the ten biggest clones take up more than 1.5%. The entry originates in a study of blood T cell repertoires in COVID-19. Study background: The United States, Italy and Spain were the sources of the acute and convalescent COVID-19 samples.

The V call is TRBV10-3, the J call TRBJ2-7; 13 nucleotides align to TRBD2. The sequenced sample consisted of peripheral blood. This clonotype originated in a man aged 70-80 years with acute or convalescent COVID-19. CDR3 DNA sequence: TGTGCCACTAGGACTAGCGGGAGTAACGAGCAGTACTTC. It codes for CATRTSGSNEQYF.